These 7 T cell receptor beta chains originate from one sample sequenced in a study of cytomegalovirus exposure and HLA in healthy donors. Primers: 60 Vbeta forward and 13 Jbeta reverse. Generated by immunoSEQ multiplex PCR, the TCRdb table keeps only in-frame clones and is missing some. The listing contains about 53,000 clones. The sequenced sample consisted of PBMCs. The receptors were sampled from a woman younger than 30 in good health and CMV-seronegative.

The rearrangement links TRBV15 to TRBJ2-7; TRBD1 matches 9 bases. From germline, CDR1 is LNHNV and CDR2 YYDKDF (reference sequence). Germline trimming cut 1 base from V and 7 bases from J; bases unmatched to any gene: 17. The CDR3 has 18 amino acids. Written as DNA, the CDR3 is TGTGCCACCAGCAGAGGATCTAGTCTTGGGGACAGGGCCCGTGAGCAGTACTTC. Translated: CATSRGSSLGDRAREQYF.

This sequence joins TRBV5-4 and TRBJ2-1; 9 nucleotides align to TRBD2. Germline CDR1 is SGHNT and CDR2 is YYREEE (reference sequence). With V trimmed by 6 bases and J by 7 bases, 11 bases remained unmatched. This CDR3 is built from 15 residues. The CDR3, as DNA: TGTGCCAGCAACGACTTTAGCGGGAGTGGAAATGAGCAGTTCTTC. This translates into CASNDFSGSGNEQFF.

The genes are TRBV6-1 and TRBJ2-5, with TRBD2 matching 8 bases. The CDR3 has 13 residues. Per germline, CDR1 MNHNS and CDR2 SASEGT. With V trimmed by 4 bases and J by 5 bases, 3 bases remained unmatched. CDR3 sequence: CASSGAGVETQYF. The CDR3 DNA reads TGTGCCAGCAGTGGAGCGGGAGTGGAGACCCAGTACTTC.

The rearrangement links TRBV28 to TRBJ1-1, with 8 bases that match TRBD1. The germline gives CDR1 MDHEN, CDR2 SYDVKM. V was pared by 5 bases and J by 1 base, with 3 bases of the junction left unmatched. The CDR3 contains 14 residues. CDR3 DNA: TGTGCCAGCAGTCTAACAGGGGGGAACACTGAAGCTTTCTTT. It yields the protein CASSLTGGNTEAFF.

The chain is built from TRBV6-5 and TRBJ1-1, with a tentative D call TRBD1 (6 bases). The V and J ends lost 4 bases and 1 base respectively, with 13 bases between them. The CDR3 is 15 amino acids. Germline V gene data show CDR1 as MNHEY and CDR2 as SVGAGI. In DNA, the CDR3 is TGTGCCAGCAGTTCCCCAGGGGCGGCGAACACTGAAGCTTTCTTT. It codes for CASSSPGAANTEAFF.

The genes are TRBV6-5 and TRBJ2-7, with D possibly TRBD1 on 5 matching bases. This CDR3 region has 14 residues. From germline, CDR1 is MNHEY and CDR2 SVGAGI. Deletions cut 4 bases from V and 5 bases from J, with 15 bases between. CDR3 amino acids: CASSSWGQAHEQYF. The DNA for the CDR3 is TGTGCCAGCAGTTCTTGGGGCCAAGCCCACGAGCAGTACTTC.

The J gene is TRBJ1-2, the V gene TRBV28; TRBD1 aligns across 9 bases. Germline CDR1 reads MDHEN; CDR2 reads SYDVKM. Trimming at V came to 6 bases and at J to 7 bases, leaving 9 bases not matched to a gene. The CDR3 has 14 residues. Here the CDR3 reads CASRPWTGVGGYTF. CDR3 DNA sequence: TGTGCCAGCAGGCCCTGGACAGGGGTAGGTGGCTACACCTTC.